These T cell receptor beta chains were read from a single sample in a study of blood T cell repertoires in COVID-19. Sequencing was performed with immunoSEQ multiplex PCR; in TCRdb, only in-frame clones are kept and a portion is missing. The sample holds under 250,000 clones; 65% to 90% are singletons and the top ten take approximately 9.1%. Sequenced input: PBMCs or T cells enriched from blood (not recorded which). The receptor source for this set is a woman in her 50s with acute COVID-19. CDR3s include the opening cysteine and the closing phenylalanine or tryptophan. Each record gives: J gene, D gene, V gene, clone size, CDR3 protein, CDR3 DNA. A D gene is named only where the DNA matches it firmly. Clone size is given for some rows only: seen once, a few or many times, or a class if the clone is expanded.

TRBJ1-1 | - | TRBV28 | - | CASSFSEVVRAEAFF | TGTGCCAGCAGTTTTTCGGAGGTAGTGCGCGCTGAAGCTTTCTTT
TRBJ2-1 | TRBD2 | TRBV4-1 | - | CASSPRLAGEYYNEQFF | TGCGCCAGCAGCCCCAGGCTAGCGGGGGAATACTACAATGAGCAGTTCTTC
TRBJ2-1 | TRBD1 | TRBV24-1 | once | CATSERTGSSYNEQFF | TGTGCCACCAGTGAACGGACAGGGAGCTCCTACAATGAGCAGTTCTTC
TRBJ1-4 | - | TRBV7-2 | - | CASRTTGNEKLFF | TGTGCCAGCAGAACTACAGGGAACGAAAAACTGTTTTTT
TRBJ1-5 | - | TRBV27 | - | CASSLSRGGEQPQHF | TGTGCCAGCAGTTTAAGTCGGGGAGGGGAACAGCCCCAGCATTTT
TRBJ2-2 | TRBD2 | TRBV18 | - | CASSPIRTSSTGELFF | TGTGCCAGCTCACCAATAAGGACTAGCAGCACCGGGGAGCTGTTTTTT
TRBJ1-1 | - | TRBV19 | - | CASSLGWEAFF | TGTGCCAGTAGCCTCGGGTGGGAAGCTTTCTTT
TRBJ1-1 | - | TRBV5-6 | - | CASSSRYLNTEAFF | TGTGCCAGCAGCTCCCGGTATTTGAACACTGAAGCTTTCTTT
TRBJ2-5 | - | TRBV15 | - | CATSRDRGETQYF | TGTGCCACCAGCAGAGACCGGGGAGAGACCCAGTACTTC
TRBJ1-1 | TRBD1 | TRBV19 | - | CATRSGTVNTEAFF | TGTGCCACTCGCTCCGGGACAGTGAACACTGAAGCTTTCTTT
TRBJ2-5 | TRBD1 | TRBV6-5 | - | CASSTGGRETQYF | TGTGCCAGCAGTACAGGGGGCCGGGAGACCCAGTACTTC
TRBJ1-4 | - | TRBV5-8 | - | CASSPGGTNEKLFF | TGTGCCAGCAGCCCGGGAGGAACTAATGAAAAACTGTTTTTT
TRBJ1-2 | - | TRBV7-3 | - | CASSSGTSAYGYTF | TGTGCCAGCAGCTCCGGGACATCGGCTTATGGCTACACCTTC
TRBJ1-6 | - | TRBV5-4 | - | CASSLAGVGRVGSPLHF | TGTGCCAGCAGCTTGGCAGGGGTTGGAAGGGTTGGTTCACCCCTCCACTTT
TRBJ1-2 | TRBD1 | TRBV18 | - | CASSPGQGGSYGYTF | TGTGCCAGCTCCCCCGGACAGGGGGGTAGCTATGGCTACACCTTC
TRBJ1-4 | - | TRBV4-2 | - | CASSQDGNNARKKLFF | TGTGCCAGCAGCCAAGACGGAAACAATGCGAGGAAAAAACTGTTTTTT
TRBJ2-4 | TRBD1 | TRBV7-2 | few | CASSFRQGVTKNIQYF | TGTGCCAGCAGCTTCCGACAGGGGGTAACCAAAAACATTCAGTACTTC
TRBJ1-5 | - | TRBV15 | once | CATSRDRLNQPQHF | TGTGCCACCAGCAGAGATCGACTAAATCAGCCCCAGCATTTT
TRBJ1-2 | - | TRBV30 | - | CAWSRRTDNYGYTF | TGTGCCTGGAGTCGACGGACAGATAACTATGGCTACACCTTC
TRBJ1-1 | TRBD1 | TRBV7-2 | - | CASSATGGRPEAFF | TGTGCCAGCAGCGCCACAGGGGGCAGGCCCGAAGCTTTCTTT
TRBJ2-1 | TRBD1 | TRBV19 | - | CASSPQGSSYNEQFF | TGTGCCAGTAGTCCACAGGGGAGCTCCTACAATGAGCAGTTCTTC